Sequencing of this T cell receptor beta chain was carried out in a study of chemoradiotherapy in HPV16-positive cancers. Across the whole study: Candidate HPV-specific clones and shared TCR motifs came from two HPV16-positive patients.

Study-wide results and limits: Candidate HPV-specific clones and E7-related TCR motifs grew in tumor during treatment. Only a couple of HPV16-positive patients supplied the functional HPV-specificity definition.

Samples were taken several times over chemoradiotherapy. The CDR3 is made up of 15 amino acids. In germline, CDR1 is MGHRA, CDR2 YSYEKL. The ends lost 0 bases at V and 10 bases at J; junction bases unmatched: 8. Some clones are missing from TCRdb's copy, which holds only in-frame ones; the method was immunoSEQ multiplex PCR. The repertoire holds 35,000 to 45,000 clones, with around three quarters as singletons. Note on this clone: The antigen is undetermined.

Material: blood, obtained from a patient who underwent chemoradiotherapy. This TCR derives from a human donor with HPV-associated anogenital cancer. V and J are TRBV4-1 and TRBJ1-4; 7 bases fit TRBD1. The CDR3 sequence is CASSQDRGQWGKLFF. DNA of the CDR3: TGCGCCAGCAGCCAAGACCGGGGACAGTGGGGAAAACTGTTTTTT.